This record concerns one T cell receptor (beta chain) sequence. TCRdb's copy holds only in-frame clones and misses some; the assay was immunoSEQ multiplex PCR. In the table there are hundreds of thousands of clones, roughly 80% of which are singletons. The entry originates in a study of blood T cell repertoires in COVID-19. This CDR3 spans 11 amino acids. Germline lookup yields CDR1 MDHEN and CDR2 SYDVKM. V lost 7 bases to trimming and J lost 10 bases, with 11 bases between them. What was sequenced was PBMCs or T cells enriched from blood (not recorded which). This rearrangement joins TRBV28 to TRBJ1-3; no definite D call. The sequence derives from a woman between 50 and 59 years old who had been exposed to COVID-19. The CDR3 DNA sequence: TGTGCCAGCAACTACGGAGGGACCATATATTTT. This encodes CASNYGGTIYF.